These 2 T cell receptor beta chains were sequenced from one sample in a study of shared clonotypes between healthy human individuals. TCRdb's copy holds only in-frame clones and misses some; the assay was immunoSEQ multiplex PCR. The sample holds fewer than 350,000 clones, roughly 84% seen once. The sequencing sample was made of memory CD8+ T cells sorted from blood. The subset denotes: CD45RO+ cells pooled with CCR7-negative TemRA cells. The receptors come from a man younger than 35 in good health.

V usage is TRBV6-1 and J usage is TRBJ2-5, with TRBD2 as a possible D gene (6 bases). The CDR3 loop spans 15 amino acids. Between the trimmed V and J ends, which lost 3 bases and 4 bases, there was a span of 15 bases. Germline loops: CDR1 MNHNS, CDR2 SASEGT. CDR3 DNA: TGTGCCAGCAGTGATTCCCCAGCGGGCGCAGAGACCCAGTACTTC. Residues: CASSDSPAGAETQYF.

Details on this clone: Other DNA sequences in the same sample also yield this CDR3. This chain links TRBV6-5 with TRBJ2-7; possibly TRBD1 for D (6 bases). CDR1 and CDR2 from the germline V gene are MNHEY and SVGAGI. Trimming pared 6 bases from V and 6 bases from J, leaving 9 bases between. The CDR3 spans 11 residues. The CDR3 DNA reads TGTGCCAGCAGCTCAGGGGTCGAGCAGTACTTC. This translates into CASSSGVEQYF.